This T cell receptor (beta chain) was observed in a study of CD8 T cells in ankylosing spondylitis. Quantitative molecular-barcoded 5'-RACE generated the TCR beta libraries. Each CDR3 protein gets one entry after TCRdb re-called the 5' RACE reads with MiXCR. The sample has roughly 150,000 distinct CDR3 sequences; around 7.9% are singletons. Study-level findings and limits: A TCR beta motif of under 10 highly homologous variants appeared characteristic of ankylosing spondylitis blood. The clones that were linked to disease were reported to be significantly enriched in matched synovial fluid samples from ankylosing spondylitis patients. Both synovial fluid and blood in reactive arthritis had previously been reported to carry some motif variants.

This clonotype was seen many times. Its antigen remains unidentified. The source material was blood, either unsorted or a sorted T cell fraction (not recorded which). The origin of this receptor is a female donor with ankylosing spondylitis or in good health (not recorded which).

CDR3 in amino acids: CASSEQGGVLNEQYF. DNA of the CDR3: TGCGCCAGCAGCGAACAGGGGGGAGTTTTAAACGAGCAGTACTTC. The chain is built from TRBV5-1 and TRBJ2-7; 8 nucleotides match TRBD1. The CDR3 consists of 15 residues. The germline V gene has CDR1 SGHRS and CDR2 YFSETQ. V was clipped by 4 bases and J by 5 bases; unmatched bases: 11.